The present entry profiles one T cell receptor beta chain with its context. Its antigen remains unidentified. This sample is drawn from a study of T cells in Graves' hyperthyroidism and ophthalmopathy. What was amplified from RNA transcripts were TCR beta CDR3 regions. The study used the HTBI primer set for a first-round RT-PCR of the TCR CDR3. TCRdb fed the multiplex PCR reads into MiXCR, producing one record per CDR3 protein. In the table there are 500,000 to 650,000 distinct CDR3 sequences, 12% to 15% of which are singletons. Study-wide results and caveats: In blood, most of the thyroid clonotypes expanded above 0.001 were also present. From stable hyperthyroidism, ophthalmopathy was set apart by a 13 V-J model.

Those with hyperthyroidism were 18 to 65 years old, newly diagnosed, and ill for under 2 months. Criteria for exclusion of patients were uncontrolled infection, other autoimmune disease, pregnancy or lactation. What was sequenced was blood. This TCR came from a woman in her thirties or forties with Graves' hyperthyroidism.

The CDR3 DNA follows: TGTGCCAGTAGTATTGATTGGGACTACGAGCAGTACTTC. Encoded protein: CASSIDWDYEQYF. This chain joins TRBV19 and TRBJ2-7; D is uncertain. The CDR3 extends over 13 amino acids. V lost 3 bases, J lost 3 bases, and 9 bases lay in between. CDR1 LNHDA and CDR2 SQIVND come from the germline V gene (reference sequence).